A selection of T cell receptor beta chains follows, all from one sample in a study of OX40 agonist ivuxolimab in advanced cancers. Using immunoSEQ multiplex PCR, the repertoire was profiled, and TCRdb retains in-frame clones only, with some absent. The sample records about 65,000 clones, about 92% being singletons. The sequenced sample was CD4+ or CD8+ T cells sorted from blood, obtained in a trial of the OX40 agonist ivuxolimab. These receptors were taken from an adult with an advanced solid tumor such as melanoma, head and neck, liver or kidney cancer. CDR3s include the opening cysteine and the closing phenylalanine or tryptophan. D genes are given only for firm matches. Part of the rows lack a size; the others show once, few, many or a class for expanded clones.

v_call	j_call	d_call	clone_size	cdr3_aa	cdr3_nt
TRBV5-1	TRBJ1-3	.	.	CASSPGGAGVGNTIYF	TGCGCCAGCAGCCCGGGGGGGGCAGGAGTCGGAAACACCATATATTTT
TRBV5-1	TRBJ1-1	TRBD1	.	CASSSAGTGIAEAFF	TGCGCCAGCAGCTCCGCCGGGACAGGTATCGCTGAAGCTTTCTTT
TRBV6-5	TRBJ1-3	.	few	CASSRDSFGNTIYF	TGTGCCAGCAGCCGTGACTCGTTTGGAAACACCATATATTTT
TRBV12-5	TRBJ2-5	TRBD2	.	CASGTSGGARQETQYF	TGTGCTAGCGGGACTAGCGGGGGGGCCCGGCAAGAGACCCAGTACTTC
TRBV5-4	TRBJ1-2	TRBD1	.	CASSTETGGEGYTF	TGTGCCAGCAGCACCGAAACAGGGGGCGAAGGCTACACCTTC
TRBV5-8	TRBJ1-6	.	few	CASSLSSGTNSPLHF	TGTGCCAGCAGCTTGTCTTCAGGGACAAATTCACCCCTCCACTTT
TRBV11-3	TRBJ2-4	.	once	CASSLEPGNLAKNIQYF	TGTGCCAGCAGCTTAGAACCGGGCAACCTAGCCAAAAACATTCAGTACTTC
TRBV5-1	TRBJ1-2	.	.	CASSLGGTKSYGYTF	TGCGCCAGCAGCTTGGGAGGGACGAAGAGCTATGGCTACACCTTC
TRBV5-4	TRBJ2-7	.	.	CASSLATTYEQYF	TGTGCCAGCAGCTTGGCCACTACCTACGAGCAGTACTTC
TRBV7-6	TRBJ1-6	.	.	CASSSGRNSPLHF	TGTGCCAGCAGCTCCGGACGGAATTCACCCCTCCACTTT
TRBV5-1	TRBJ1-1	.	.	CASSLGQVGAEAFF	TGCGCCAGCAGCTTGGGTCAGGTTGGCGCTGAAGCTTTCTTT
TRBV6-1	TRBJ1-6	TRBD1	once	CASSAGQGLSSYNSPLHF	TGTGCCAGCAGTGCCGGACAGGGCCTAAGCTCCTATAATTCACCCCTCCACTTT
TRBV20-1	TRBJ1-1	.	.	CSARDDRKAFF	TGCAGTGCTAGAGATGATAGGAAAGCTTTCTTT
TRBV6-1	TRBJ1-2	TRBD1	.	CASGEYGQGDGYTF	TGTGCCAGCGGAGAATATGGACAGGGCGACGGCTACACCTTC
TRBV7-9	TRBJ2-5	.	once	CASSLALGETQYF	TGTGCCAGCAGCTTAGCCCTAGGAGAGACCCAGTACTTC
TRBV2	TRBJ2-1	TRBD2	once	CASSEALTSGGAREQFF	TGTGCCAGCAGTGAAGCCCTGACTAGCGGGGGGGCGCGTGAGCAGTTCTTC
TRBV2	TRBJ1-4	.	.	CASSGSQGSANEKLFF	TGTGCCAGCAGTGGTAGTCAGGGTAGCGCTAATGAAAAACTGTTTTTT
TRBV5-1	TRBJ2-6	TRBD1	.	CASLDRAGANVLTF	TGCGCCAGCCTCGACAGGGCCGGGGCCAACGTCCTGACTTTC
TRBV7-2	TRBJ2-3	TRBD2	.	CASSPGLAGADTQYF	TGTGCCAGCAGCCCGGGACTAGCGGGGGCAGATACGCAGTATTTT
TRBV30	TRBJ2-7	.	.	CAWNRDQVSYEQYF	TGTGCCTGGAACCGAGACCAGGTATCCTACGAGCAGTACTTC
TRBV14	TRBJ1-4	TRBD1	.	CASSPRTGSNEKLFF	TGTGCCAGCAGCCCAAGGACAGGGAGTAATGAAAAACTGTTTTTT
TRBV5-5	TRBJ2-3	.	.	CASSLQLPHPTDTQYF	TGTGCCAGCAGCTTACAACTACCCCATCCAACAGATACGCAGTATTTT
TRBV11-2	TRBJ1-1	.	.	CASSLDRTRNTEAFF	TGCGCCAGCAGTCTAGATAGGACACGGAACACTGAAGCTTTCTTT
TRBV29-1	TRBJ1-1	.	few	CSAGNTEAFF	TGCAGCGCAGGGAACACTGAAGCTTTCTTT
TRBV9	TRBJ1-2	TRBD1	.	CASTADRNYGYTF	TGTGCCAGCACAGCGGACAGGAACTATGGCTACACCTTC
TRBV28	TRBJ2-7	.	.	CASSPGVGREQYF	TGTGCCAGCAGTCCTGGGGTTGGGCGCGAGCAGTACTTC
TRBV7-9	TRBJ2-3	.	.	CASSLGRRRTATDTQYF	TGTGCCAGCAGCTTAGGGAGGCGGCGGACAGCTACAGATACGCAGTATTTT
TRBV6-6	TRBJ2-5	.	.	CASSSGTLQETQYF	TGTGCCAGCAGTTCCGGGACGCTCCAAGAGACCCAGTACTTC
TRBV30	TRBJ1-5	.	few	CAWSLSNQPQHF	TGTGCCTGGAGTCTTAGCAATCAGCCCCAGCATTTT
TRBV5-6	TRBJ2-1	.	.	CASSLKATSGNEQFF	TGTGCCAGCAGCTTGAAGGCGACCTCGGGCAATGAGCAGTTCTTC
TRBV7-2	TRBJ2-2	TRBD2	.	CASSRGTSGYTGELFF	TGTGCCAGCAGCCGGGGGACTAGCGGTTACACCGGGGAGCTGTTTTTT
TRBV6-5	TRBJ2-3	TRBD2	.	CASSKTSGPDTQYF	TGTGCCAGCAGCAAGACTAGCGGGCCAGATACGCAGTATTTT
TRBV6-1	TRBJ2-1	.	.	CASAAGRGLWNEQFF	TGTGCCAGCGCTGCCGGCAGGGGATTGTGGAATGAGCAGTTCTTC
TRBV6-5	TRBJ2-7	.	once	CASSYSIIGSYEQYF	TGTGCCAGCAGTTACTCGATCATCGGGTCCTACGAGCAGTACTTC
TRBV6-1	TRBJ2-3	.	once	CASSEGVASRRSDTQYF	TGTGCCAGCAGTGAAGGTGTGGCTTCCAGGAGGTCCGATACGCAGTATTTT
TRBV5-1	TRBJ2-1	.	.	CASSDSHNEQFF	TGCGCCAGCAGTGACAGCCACAATGAGCAGTTCTTC
TRBV15	TRBJ2-5	.	.	CATSLRGETQYF	TGTGCCACCAGCCTCCGAGGGGAGACCCAGTACTTC
TRBV5-4	TRBJ1-1	TRBD1	.	CASSSWGQGVTEAFF	TGTGCCAGCAGCTCTTGGGGACAGGGAGTCACTGAAGCTTTCTTT
TRBV5-1	TRBJ1-3	.	.	CASKTGPSGNTIYF	TGCGCCAGCAAGACAGGACCCTCTGGAAACACCATATATTTT
TRBV18	TRBJ1-6	.	.	CASSTSGQRSPLHF	TGTGCCAGCTCAACAAGTGGACAACGTTCACCCCTCCACTTT
TRBV7-9	TRBJ2-3	.	.	CASNRDGVTDTQYF	TGTGCCAGCAACCGGGACGGGGTTACAGATACGCAGTATTTT
TRBV6-1	TRBJ1-1	TRBD1	.	CASSSLTGGYNEAFF	TGTGCCAGCAGCTCCCTTACAGGGGGTTATAATGAAGCTTTCTTT
TRBV2	TRBJ1-4	.	few	CASRDLRGGGNEKLFF	TGTGCCAGCAGAGACCTACGCGGGGGAGGTAATGAAAAACTGTTTTTT
TRBV11-2	TRBJ2-3	.	.	CASTMGFTDTQYF	TGTGCCAGCACGATGGGTTTCACAGATACGCAGTATTTT
TRBV30	TRBJ2-5	.	.	CAWSVLGARETQYF	TGTGCCTGGAGTGTACTCGGGGCGCGGGAGACCCAGTACTTC
TRBV30	TRBJ1-2	.	.	CAWTQEYYGYTF	TGTGCCTGGACCCAGGAGTACTATGGCTACACCTTC
TRBV5-1	TRBJ1-3	.	.	CASNTGNGNTIYF	TGCGCCAGCAACACAGGGAATGGAAACACCATATATTTT
TRBV15	TRBJ1-1	.	.	CATSREVMNTEAFF	TGTGCCACCAGCAGAGAAGTCATGAACACTGAAGCTTTCTTT
TRBV2	TRBJ2-7	.	.	CASSESIQDVSYEQYF	TGTGCCAGCAGTGAATCGATACAGGACGTCTCCTACGAGCAGTACTTC
TRBV4-1	TRBJ2-5	.	once	CASSQDIGPAETQYF	TGCGCCAGCAGCCAAGATATTGGCCCAGCAGAGACCCAGTACTTC
TRBV11-3	TRBJ2-7	TRBD1	.	CASSPTGTGNSEQYF	TGTGCCAGCAGTCCTACCGGGACAGGGAATTCCGAGCAGTACTTC
TRBV6-1	TRBJ1-6	.	.	CATRTGGGISPLHF	TGTGCCACCAGAACCGGGGGGGGCATTTCACCCCTCCACTTT
TRBV11-2	TRBJ1-2	TRBD1	.	CASSSGQGGFRGYTF	TGTGCCAGCAGCTCCGGACAGGGGGGATTCCGTGGCTACACCTTC
TRBV2	TRBJ1-6	.	.	CASSVRGGSNSPLHF	TGTGCCAGCAGCGTCCGGGGGGGCTCTAATTCACCCCTCCACTTT
TRBV10-3	TRBJ2-1	TRBD2	.	CAISGSGGAGEQFF	TGTGCCATCAGTGGTAGCGGGGGGGCGGGTGAGCAGTTCTTC
TRBV19	TRBJ1-6	.	.	CASSIDRNSPLHF	TGTGCCAGTAGTATAGACAGGAATTCACCCCTCCACTTT
TRBV19	TRBJ2-7	TRBD2	.	CASAGRTVPYEQYF	TGTGCCAGCGCCGGGAGGACGGTTCCCTACGAGCAGTACTTC
TRBV2	TRBJ2-7	TRBD1	.	CASRRDRGNEQYF	TGTGCCAGCAGGCGGGACAGGGGTAACGAGCAGTACTTC
TRBV30	TRBJ1-3	TRBD1	once	CAWSEIDRGQNTIYF	TGTGCCTGGAGTGAAATAGACAGGGGGCAAAACACCATATATTTT